This T cell receptor (beta chain) was captured by sequencing in a study of T cells after yellow fever vaccination. With 0 bases clipped from V and 7 bases from J, the junction kept 12 bases outside the gene matches. This CDR3 has 16 residues. Germline loops: CDR1 SGHVS, CDR2 FQNEAQ. Comment on this clonotype: The antigen is undetermined.

Study findings and constraints: Booster sampling recovered most clones from primary vaccination (under 97% CD4, over 75% CD8). The presence of abundant clonotypes contaminating from the bulk population was possible in FACS-sorted repertoires.

Production of TCR cDNA was by 5'RACE template switching, which also added a universal primer site and UMIs. One entry per CDR3 protein results from TCRdb running MiXCR on the 5' RACE reads. The table shows about 150,000 distinct CDR3 sequences, with just over 6.5% occurring only once. The gene calls are TRBV7-8 and TRBJ2-7; 7 positions match TRBD2. Sample: CD4+ T cells sorted from PBMCs, taken 10 days after the yellow fever booster vaccination. The receptor was derived from a young man who received the YFV17D yellow fever vaccine. The CDR3 DNA reads as TGTGCCAGCAGCTTAGCCCGCACCGGGGGGTTGGGGGAGCAGTACTTC. It is translated as CASSLARTGGLGEQYF.